This T cell receptor (beta chain) was sequenced in a study of PD-1 blockade in classical Hodgkin lymphoma. Details on this clone: Its specificity is unknown.

Clones were sequenced by immunoSEQ multiplex PCR, and TCRdb holds only the in-frame ones, with some missing. The sample has over 85,000 clones, approximately 90% seen once; the top ten hold roughly 3%. Study results and caveats: Newly diagnosed patients reportedly had lower baseline TCR diversity than healthy donors.

Time point noted: cycle 4 day 1 (C4D1), after 5 to 7 weeks of nivolumab. Every patient had relapsed following autologous stem cell transplantation, and cohorts differed in brentuximab vedotin exposure. Here the sequenced sample was peripheral blood mononuclear cells (PBMCs), taken before the fourth cycle of nivolumab. The TCR sequence derives from a human donor with classical Hodgkin lymphoma.

The CDR3 region is CASRVTGGFNSPLHF. The DNA for the CDR3 is TGTGCCAGCAGGGTGACAGGGGGCTTCAATTCACCCCTCCACTTT. The J gene is TRBJ1-6, the V gene TRBV27; 10 bases line up with TRBD1. The germline V gene encodes CDR1 MNHEY and CDR2 SMNVEV (reference sequence). Germline trimming cut 6 bases from V and 7 bases from J; bases unmatched to any gene: 6. The CDR3 totals 15 residues.